These T cell receptor beta chains were read from a single sample in a study of PD-1 blockade in classical Hodgkin lymphoma. Measured with immunoSEQ multiplex PCR; TCRdb has only the in-frame clones, and not every one. The sample yields some 32,000 clones, 82% seen once. The sequences come from peripheral blood mononuclear cells (PBMCs), collected at baseline. The receptors come from a human donor with classical Hodgkin lymphoma. Both conserved end residues are trimmed from each CDR3. Not all rows give a size; the values are once, few, many and, for expanded clones, a class.

TRBV7-8	.	ASSLVGGIDTEAF
TRBV7-8	.	ASSGTSQINTEAF
TRBV7-2	.	ASSFRTSGGSATGELF
TRBV19	.	ASSTGQSSPETQY
TRBV7-9	.	ASSFGGTGELF
TRBV12-2	medium-sized	ASLWGASGYT
TRBV18	.	ASSPSAYRGTF
TRBV6-5	once	ASSWVAGGPYEQF
TRBV2	.	ASSEGGAGNTIY
TRBV5-1	.	ASSLTPFLSGANVLT
TRBV28	.	ASRTGGRPGYT
TRBV27	.	ASSFRASTEAF
TRBV6-1	.	ASSEGAHYGYT
TRBV7-8	few	ASSLGGGGGGYT
TRBV7-2	.	ASSSRGADTQY
TRBV5-4	.	ASSLQTGGGETQY
TRBV27	few	ARDPGLNYEQY
TRBV19	.	ASSRAGRSGNTEAF
TRBV2	.	ASSEGAGADEQY
TRBV6-6	.	ASTPTGYGYT
TRBV7-3	once	ASSFPGQGAGELF
TRBV10-3	.	ASSEKRQGGYSPIEAF
TRBV2	.	ASSETRTGNNEQF